This TCR beta chain derives from a study of neurological immune-mediated disorders. Study-wide points: The study found no CDR3 amino acid sequences shared by expanded clones across subjects, suggesting private repertoires in all groups.

TCRdb reanalysed the 5' RACE reads using MiXCR and keeps one entry per CDR3 protein. The repertoire includes about 95,000 distinct CDR3 sequences, 3% to 4.5% of them detected once, and roughly 6.4% sits in the top ten. The germline V gene encodes CDR1 DFQATT and CDR2 SNEGSKA (reference sequence). Trimming removed 2 bases from V and 1 base from J, with 10 bases in between. The CDR3 loop spans 14 amino acids. This clonotype was counted many times. Its antigen is not known. This clonotype originated in a woman aged 18 to 35 with multiple sclerosis. The gene calls are TRBV20-1 and TRBJ2-3; either TRBD1 or TRBD2 may fit D (6 bases each). Sequenced material: PBMCs. CDR3 region: CSARLGGGTDTQYF. CDR3 bases: TGCAGTGCTAGACTCGGGGGCGGCACAGATACGCAGTATTTT.